This T cell receptor beta chain was documented in a study of cytomegalovirus exposure and HLA in healthy donors. Sequenced by immunoSEQ multiplex PCR; TCRdb stores in-frame clones only, minus some. The sample carries fewer than 120,000 clones, approximately 90% recorded once. V lost 1 base to trimming and J lost 3 bases, with 10 bases between them. The CDR3 is 14 residues long. Germline assignment: CDR1 MNHNS and CDR2 SASEGT. The origin of this receptor is a woman in her thirties in good health and CMV-seropositive. This sequence joins TRBV6-1 and TRBJ2-7; tentatively, D is TRBD1 (5 bases). The sample was PBMCs. CDR3 amino acids: CASSEEGYGYEQYF. The CDR3 coding sequence is TGTGCCAGCAGTGAAGAGGGGTACGGCTACGAGCAGTACTTC.